The present T cell receptor beta chain was sequenced within a study of T cell changes during pregnancy in multiple sclerosis. The J segment lost 0 bases and the V segment lost 0 bases, leaving 11 bases of the junction unmatched. Germline V gene data show CDR1 as ENHRY and CDR2 as SYGVKD. The CDR3 runs to 21 residues. Repertoires were generated with immunoSEQ multiplex PCR, while TCRdb's copy carries only in-frame clones and drops some. This sample has roughly 45,000 clones, with approximately 87% found just once. The sample in question was peripheral blood, obtained in the second trimester of pregnancy. The TCR comes from a female donor in good health, enrolled as a control in a pregnancy study. The rearrangement links TRBV10-3 to TRBJ2-4; TRBD2 matches 13 bases. The CDR3, as DNA: TGTGCCATCAGTGAGTCGAGTCAGGGACTAGCGGGGCCACTAGCCAAAAACATTCAGTACTTC. This codes for CAISESSQGLAGPLAKNIQYF.